A selection of T cell receptor beta chains follows, all from one sample in a study of vaccination and CD4 T cells after COVID-19. MiXCR, applied by TCRdb to the PCR reads, yields one record per CDR3 protein. The table records roughly 20,000 distinct CDR3 sequences, roughly half of them present only once. The antigens for these receptors are not known. The sample taken for sequencing was CD4+ T cells from blood, cultured in vitro. Source of these receptors: a human donor who had recovered from COVID-19. CDR3s include the opening cysteine and the closing phenylalanine or tryptophan.

len: 15; j_gene: TRBJ2-5; v_gene: TRBV11-3; CDR3aa: CASSSGTGQKETQYF
len: 15; j_gene: TRBJ1-1; v_gene: TRBV12-3/TRBV12-4; CDR3aa: CASNPKRRMNTEAFF
len: 13; j_gene: TRBJ2-7; v_gene: TRBV7-8; CDR3aa: CASSRAVSYEQYF
len: 13; j_gene: TRBJ1-4; v_gene: TRBV12-3/TRBV12-4; CDR3aa: CASSLNWGGRLFF
len: 15; j_gene: TRBJ1-1; v_gene: TRBV20-1; CDR3aa: CSASPPAAGGTEAFF
len: 15; j_gene: TRBJ1-1; v_gene: TRBV6-2/TRBV6-3; CDR3aa: CASSYSTGAVGEAFF
len: 14; j_gene: TRBJ1-5; v_gene: TRBV4-1; CDR3aa: CASSQVGTEGAQHF
len: 13; j_gene: TRBJ2-7; v_gene: TRBV7-2; CDR3aa: CASSSPPTYEQYF
len: 13; j_gene: TRBJ1-2; v_gene: TRBV30; CDR3aa: CAWKRGGGDGYTF
len: 12; j_gene: TRBJ2-7; v_gene: TRBV11-3; CDR3aa: CASSRNADEQYF
len: 13; j_gene: TRBJ1-1; v_gene: TRBV7-3; CDR3aa: CASSLNRDTEAFF
len: 12; j_gene: TRBJ1-2; v_gene: TRBV10-3; CDR3aa: CAIRGQGNGYTF
len: 12; j_gene: TRBJ1-5; v_gene: TRBV20-1; CDR3aa: CSASSGNQPQHF
len: 13; j_gene: TRBJ1-2; v_gene: TRBV18; CDR3aa: CASSPEGYHGYTF
len: 11; j_gene: TRBJ1-1; v_gene: TRBV19; CDR3aa: CASSLNTEAFF
len: 15; j_gene: TRBJ2-3; v_gene: TRBV12-3/TRBV12-4; CDR3aa: CASSSDHLGTDTQYF
len: 14; j_gene: TRBJ1-6; v_gene: TRBV10-3; CDR3aa: CAISAQDDNSPLHF
len: 16; j_gene: TRBJ2-2; v_gene: TRBV7-3; CDR3aa: CASRAGTSGNTGELFF
len: 16; j_gene: TRBJ1-5; v_gene: TRBV6-2/TRBV6-3; CDR3aa: CASGRSRGESNQPQHF
len: 18; j_gene: TRBJ2-4; v_gene: TRBV7-2; CDR3aa: CASSLEWEAGGPTNIQYF
len: 13; j_gene: TRBJ2-7; v_gene: TRBV20-1; CDR3aa: CSGLAGGSYEQYF
len: 15; j_gene: TRBJ1-1; v_gene: TRBV27; CDR3aa: CASSLSPFMNTEAFF
len: 14; j_gene: TRBJ2-7; v_gene: TRBV20-1; CDR3aa: CSARWGQGTYEQYF
len: 13; j_gene: TRBJ1-1; v_gene: TRBV19; CDR3aa: CASSLNLNTEAFF
len: 15; j_gene: TRBJ2-1; v_gene: TRBV27; CDR3aa: CASSRSGSVYNEQFF
len: 15; j_gene: TRBJ2-2; v_gene: TRBV11-3; CDR3aa: CASSLEGPVNGELFF
len: 14; j_gene: TRBJ2-3; v_gene: TRBV20-1; CDR3aa: CSAPLAGTVNTQYF
len: 14; j_gene: TRBJ1-5; v_gene: TRBV7-2; CDR3aa: CASSLGGVNQPQHF
len: 14; j_gene: TRBJ2-2; v_gene: TRBV12-3/TRBV12-4; CDR3aa: CASSLGGATGELFF
len: 13; j_gene: TRBJ1-5; v_gene: TRBV19; CDR3aa: CASSIEPGQPQHF
len: 15; j_gene: TRBJ1-5; v_gene: TRBV19; CDR3aa: CASNYRGRDNQPQHF
len: 16; j_gene: TRBJ1-1; v_gene: TRBV5-4; CDR3aa: CASRPGGGAGNTEAFF
len: 15; j_gene: TRBJ2-5; v_gene: TRBV11-2; CDR3aa: CASSGDLGAGETQYF
len: 15; j_gene: TRBJ2-3; v_gene: TRBV27; CDR3aa: CASSLSTEGTDTQYF
len: 13; j_gene: TRBJ1-5; v_gene: TRBV27; CDR3aa: CASSLSGGQPQHF
len: 15; j_gene: TRBJ2-1; v_gene: TRBV2; CDR3aa: CASSAATSVYNEQFF
len: 14; j_gene: TRBJ2-5; v_gene: TRBV7-2; CDR3aa: CASSLVGRAATQYF
len: 14; j_gene: TRBJ1-6; v_gene: TRBV20-1; CDR3aa: CSARVPGANSPLHF
len: 13; j_gene: TRBJ1-5; v_gene: TRBV27; CDR3aa: CASSLQPNQPQHF
len: 14; j_gene: TRBJ1-3; v_gene: TRBV27; CDR3aa: CASSLTFPGNTIYF
len: 15; j_gene: TRBJ2-2; v_gene: TRBV24-1; CDR3aa: CATSPGTGNTGELFF
len: 15; j_gene: TRBJ2-3; v_gene: TRBV2; CDR3aa: CASAASGGRGDTQYF
len: 17; j_gene: TRBJ2-5; v_gene: TRBV19; CDR3aa: CASSIDRGSGHQETQYF
len: 15; j_gene: TRBJ1-4; v_gene: TRBV7-9; CDR3aa: CASSLEAGADEKLFF
len: 15; j_gene: TRBJ1-5; v_gene: TRBV7-9; CDR3aa: CASSPEGGSNQPQHF
len: 13; j_gene: TRBJ1-4; v_gene: TRBV29-1; CDR3aa: CSVFEQGDEKLFF
len: 15; j_gene: TRBJ2-7; v_gene: TRBV20-1; CDR3aa: CSARDQGRVLNEQYF
len: 11; j_gene: TRBJ2-3; v_gene: TRBV2; CDR3aa: CASSETKTQYF
len: 15; j_gene: TRBJ2-5; v_gene: TRBV5-4; CDR3aa: CASSSARTGQETQYF
len: 14; j_gene: TRBJ1-2; v_gene: TRBV12-3/TRBV12-4; CDR3aa: CASAPGGKYYGYTF
len: 13; j_gene: TRBJ1-5; v_gene: TRBV12-3/TRBV12-4; CDR3aa: CASSLGTNQPQHF